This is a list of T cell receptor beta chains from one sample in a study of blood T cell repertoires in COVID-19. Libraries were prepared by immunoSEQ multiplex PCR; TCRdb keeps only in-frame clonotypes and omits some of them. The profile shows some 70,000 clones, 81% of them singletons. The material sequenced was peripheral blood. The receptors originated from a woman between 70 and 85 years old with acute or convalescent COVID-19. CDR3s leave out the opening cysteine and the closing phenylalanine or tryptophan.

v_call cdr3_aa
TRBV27 ASMPRSRTDTQY
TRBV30 AWSLEYGNTIY
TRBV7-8 ASSWQGQGAEAF
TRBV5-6 ASSFGTGGTEAF
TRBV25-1 ASSDTGGINEQY
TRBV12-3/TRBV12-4 ASSRGTQY
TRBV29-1 SVEYRELGAYNEQF
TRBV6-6 ASSLRAEETQY
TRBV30 AWSVYRTNTEAF
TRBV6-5 ASLDGQNTEAF
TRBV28 ATVQGRNGYT
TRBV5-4 ASSRVRTGINNEQF
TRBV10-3 AISTTRDEQF
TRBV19 ATLTRTDDGANVLT
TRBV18 ASSTDRASYNSPLH
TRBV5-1 ASRGGVSADTQY
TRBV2 ASRARGDYGYT
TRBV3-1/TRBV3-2 ASSRRDREGNTIY
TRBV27 ASSLGGDSPLH
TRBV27 ASSLNRANYGYT
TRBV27 ASSSLARGLRRDRSIHEQY
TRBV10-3 AIRPTGTSGRDTQY
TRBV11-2 ASSPGTGVPETQY
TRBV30 AWSGAGLETQY
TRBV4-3 ASSPFVGGQGGGTEAF
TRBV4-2 ASSQQPAGGLYNEQF
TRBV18 ASSPVSEGTQY
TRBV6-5 ASSYSIEGGNSPLH
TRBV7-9 ASGGDSGANVLT
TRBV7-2 ASSHPPGRANTEAF
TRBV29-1 SVEDLGQGGGYT
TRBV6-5 ASIYNKWNTEAF
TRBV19 ASSIGRSYGYT
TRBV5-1 ASSIQPGGNEKLF
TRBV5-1 ASSLGSPDGDTQY
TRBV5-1 ASSLEGAADYEQY
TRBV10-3 AILPGGRNTEAF
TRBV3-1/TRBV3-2 ASSQDISANNEQF
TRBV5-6 ASSWGTAANYGYT
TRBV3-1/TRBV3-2 ASSQEQSYGYT
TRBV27 ASSSRGGHTDTQY
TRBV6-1 ASSEAKGQGSPRAGELF